The 26 T cell receptor beta chains below were found in one sample sequenced in a study of cytomegalovirus exposure and HLA in healthy donors (dated by TCRdb to between 2016 and 2019). Library preparation employed the immunoSEQ multiplex PCR assay. A mixture of 60 forward primers for TCR Vbeta segments and 13 reverse primers for TCR Jbeta segments was used in the multiplex PCR. Here the immuneACCESS table is served through TCRdb, limited to in-frame sequences with V and J called. Missing clones are a known gap in these copies; in checked studies unresolved V genes cover under half, and the rest lacks a known reason. The sample data list around 140,000 clones, and approximately 70% of these were observed just once. Of the sample, approximately 1.8% falls within the top ten clones. Sample: PBMCs. All receptors derive from a woman aged 18-29 years in good health and CMV-seronegative.

Written as DNA, the CDR3 is TGTGCCAGCAGCTTAGCGAGAGAGAGTGAGCAGTTCTTC. Amino acids: CASSLARESEQFF. This chain links TRBV7-2 with TRBJ2-1; D gene uncertain. CDR1 is SGHTA and CDR2 is FQGNSA in the germline V gene. V was pared by 0 bases and J by 9 bases, with 9 bases between. The CDR3 contains 13 residues.

The DNA of the CDR3 is TGTGCCAGCAGCTACCGGGACAGGGAAGCCTATGGCTACACCTTC. This sequence encodes CASSYRDREAYGYTF. The chain is built from TRBV5-4 and TRBJ1-2; 9 nucleotides agree with TRBD1. The CDR3 length is 15 residues. Trimming removed 3 bases from V and 4 bases from J; junction bases left unmatched: 7. Germline CDR1 and CDR2: SGHNT and YYREEE (reference sequence).

The gene calls are TRBV2 and TRBJ2-1; D remains ambiguous. Per the germline V gene, CDR1 is SNHLY and CDR2 is FYNNEI. The CDR3 consists of 12 residues. V was trimmed by 3 bases and J by 6 bases, leaving 6 bases between them. CDR3 in DNA: TGTGCCAGCAGTGACCCGGGCAATGAGCAGTTCTTC. Translated: CASSDPGNEQFF.

V gene TRBV29-1 combines with J gene TRBJ1-5; D perhaps matches TRBD1 (5 bases). The V end lost 6 bases, the J end lost 3 bases, and 15 bases lay between the germline ends. The CDR3 length is 14 residues. Germline V gene lookup returns CDR1 SQVTM and CDR2 ANQGSEA. The CDR3 region is CSVSGGDTNQPQHF. In DNA, the CDR3 is TGCAGCGTCTCCGGGGGGGATACCAATCAGCCCCAGCATTTT.

The chain is built from TRBV30 and TRBJ1-5; TRBD1 might be the D (5 bases). Trimming stripped 3 bases from V and 0 bases from J, with 12 bases between. The CDR3 is 15 residues long. The germline CDR1 and CDR2 sequences are GTSNPN and SVGIG (reference sequence). The CDR3 DNA reads as TGTGCCTGGAGCTGGGAAGGGGCTAGCAATCAGCCCCAGCATTTT. This encodes CAWSWEGASNQPQHF.

This rearrangement joins TRBV7-2 to TRBJ1-5; no definite D call. V lost 1 base and J lost 6, with 4 bases in between. This CDR3 has 12 amino acids. Germline CDR1 and CDR2: SGHTA and FQGNSA. This chain's CDR3 is CASSLELQPQHF. The CDR3 DNA reads as TGTGCCAGCAGCTTAGAGCTTCAGCCCCAGCATTTT.

Only a few counts were recorded for this clone. V is TRBV7-9 and J is TRBJ1-1, with 9 bases matching TRBD1. Germline values: CDR1 SEHNR, CDR2 FQNEAQ (reference sequence). Trimming at V came to 5 bases and at J to 5 bases, leaving 9 bases not matched to a gene. The CDR3 has 15 residues. The CDR3 reads CASSPRGTGITEAFF. In DNA form, the CDR3 reads TGTGCCAGCAGCCCGCGGGGGACAGGGATAACTGAAGCTTTCTTT.

This clone was seen a few times. This chain uses TRBV13 with TRBJ1-2, with a possible D match to TRBD1 (6 bases). Trimming shortened V by 2 bases and J by 7 bases, and 14 bases separated the two germline ends. Germline CDR1 is PRHDT and CDR2 is FYEKMQ (reference sequence). The length of the CDR3 is 14 residues. The CDR3 DNA is TGTGCCAGCAGCTTAATACAGGGTGAGTGTGGCTACACCTTC. Translated, it gives CASSLIQGECGYTF. Combining the CDR3 with reference TRBV13 and TRBJ1-2 gives the whole variable domain AAGVIQSPRHLIKEKRETATLKCYPIPRHDTVYWYQQGPGQDPQFLISFYEKMQSDKGSIPDRFSAQQFSDYHSELNMSSLELGDSALYFCASSLIQGECGYTFGSGTRLTVV.

The chain carries TRBV11-2 and TRBJ2-1; 7 nucleotides align to TRBD2. The CDR3 sequence is 15 residues long. V was pared by 3 bases and J by 3 bases, with 5 bases of the junction left unmatched. Germline V gives CDR1 SGHAT, CDR2 FQNNGV. The CDR3 is CASSLSGRGYNEQFF. The CDR3 nucleotides read TGTGCCAGCAGCTTGTCGGGGAGGGGCTACAATGAGCAGTTCTTC. Supplemented by reference TRBV11-2 and TRBJ2-1, the full variable domain reads EAGVAQSPRYKIIEKRQSVAFWCNPISGHATLYWYQQILGQGPKLLIQFQNNGVVDDSQLPKDRFSAERLKGVDSTLKIQPAKLEDSAVYLCASSLSGRGYNEQFFGPGTRLTVL.

DNA of the CDR3: TGTGCCAGCAGTCCCCATATTAGCGCCCGATACAATGAGCAGTTCTTC. This gives the protein CASSPHISARYNEQFF. V and J are TRBV6-6 and TRBJ2-1; a weak D match, TRBD2 (5 bases). The CDR3 is 16 residues long. CDR1 is MNHNY, CDR2 SVGAGI, per germline (reference sequence). Trimming stripped 5 bases from V and 4 bases from J, with 18 bases between.

The chain uses TRBV5-1 and TRBJ1-4, with D perhaps TRBD1 (5 bases). The CDR3 has 14 amino acids. The germline CDR1 and CDR2 sequences are SGHRS and YFSETQ. Trimming took off 0 bases at V and 8 bases at J, with 11 bases between the two ends. The CDR3 here is CASSLGQPREKLFF. The CDR3 nucleotides read TGCGCCAGCAGCTTGGGACAGCCTCGGGAAAAACTGTTTTTT.

V usage is TRBV7-2 and J usage is TRBJ2-5; D might be TRBD2 (6 bases). The ends were cut back, 2 bases at V and 5 bases at J, with 15 bases in the middle. CDR1 is SGHTA, CDR2 FQGNSA, per germline. The CDR3 extends over 15 amino acids. Here the CDR3 reads CASSLTGGDLETQYF. CDR3 nucleotide sequence: TGTGCCAGCAGCTTAACCGGCGGGGACTTGGAGACCCAGTACTTC.

The rearrangement links TRBV7-8 to TRBJ2-3; tentatively, D is TRBD2 (5 bases). This CDR3 comprises 15 residues. Per the germline V gene, CDR1 is SGHVS and CDR2 is FQNEAQ. Trimming stripped 0 bases from V and 2 bases from J, with 9 bases between. This CDR3 reads CASSLAGLYTDTQYF. The CDR3 DNA is TGTGCCAGCAGCTTAGCTGGACTCTACACAGATACGCAGTATTTT.

The chain employs TRBV10-1 and TRBJ2-2; D is perhaps TRBD2 (5 bases). V lost 8 bases and J 8 bases, leaving 12 bases between the germline ends. CDR1 WNHNN and CDR2 SYGVQD come from the germline V gene (reference sequence). CDR3 length equals 12 residues. CDR3 sequence (DNA): TGCGCCAGCTCTAAGCGGTCAGGGGAGCTGTTTTTT. It yields the protein CASSKRSGELFF.

The J gene is TRBJ2-5, the V gene TRBV12-5, with a weak D call TRBD2 (5 bases). Germline CDR1 is LGHNT and CDR2 is FRNRAP. The CDR3 is 12 amino acids. The V gene lost 2 bases and the J gene lost 7 bases, with 8 bases spanning the gap. CDR3 in amino acids: CASGLYAGTQYF. DNA for the CDR3: TGTGCTAGTGGTTTGTACGCGGGGACCCAGTACTTC.

The chain combines TRBV5-6 with TRBJ1-1, with D perhaps TRBD1 (6 bases). The V gene lost 4 bases and the J gene lost 0 bases, with 13 bases spanning the gap. Germline V gene lookup returns CDR1 SGHDT and CDR2 YYEEEE. CDR3 length: 15 amino acids. The CDR3 loop is CASSPMGQVNTEAFF. CDR3 nucleotides: TGTGCCAGCAGCCCAATGGGACAAGTGAACACTGAAGCTTTCTTT.

The V gene is TRBV9, the J gene TRBJ2-6; 8 nucleotides line up with TRBD1. This CDR3 region has 17 residues. The junction had 11 bases not matched to a gene; V was cut back by 7 bases and J by 2 bases. Germline V CDR1 and CDR2: SGDLS, YYNGEE. The CDR3 here is CASSAGTGRTGANVLTF. Here the CDR3 DNA reads TGTGCCAGCTCTGCCGGGACAGGACGTACTGGGGCCAACGTCCTGACTTTC.

This clone was observed a handful of times. The chain carries TRBV2 and TRBJ2-1, with D tentatively TRBD1 (5 bases). Trimming stripped 5 bases from V and 1 base from J, with 15 bases between. This CDR3 contains 16 residues. Germline CDR1 SNHLY, CDR2 FYNNEI. The CDR3 DNA is TGTGCCAGCAGTTTGGACAACCCGATTTCCTACAATGAGCAGTTCTTC. Its translation: CASSLDNPISYNEQFF.

The V gene is TRBV28, the J gene TRBJ1-5, with 7 nucleotides matching TRBD1. The CDR3 is made up of 16 amino acids. Germline CDR1 reads MDHEN; CDR2 reads SYDVKM. J was trimmed by 5 bases and V by 4 bases; bases with no gene match: 11. CDR3 protein: CASSSQGRGADQPQHF. Written as DNA, the CDR3 is TGTGCCAGCAGTTCGCAGGGCAGGGGGGCCGATCAGCCCCAGCATTTT.

The chain uses TRBV29-1 and TRBJ1-2; possible D gene TRBD1, 6 bases. CDR1 and CDR2 (germline): SQVTM, ANQGSEA. Trimming took off 7 bases at V and 8 bases at J, with 23 bases between the two ends. CDR3 size: 14 residues. CDR3: CSAASDRTMMGYTF. CDR3 sequence (DNA): TGCAGCGCCGCTTCTGACAGGACCATGATGGGCTACACCTTC.

The chain couples TRBV5-4 to TRBJ1-1; tentative D call: TRBD1 (5 bases). V gave up 4 bases and J gave up 1 base, with 11 bases separating them. Germline V gene sequence: CDR1 SGHNT, CDR2 YYREEE (reference sequence). There are 14 residues in the CDR3. The CDR3 nucleotides read TGTGCCAGCAGCGTGACAGCTTCGAACACTGAAGCTTTCTTT. Its translation is CASSVTASNTEAFF.

The rearrangement links TRBV7-3 to TRBJ2-1; 11 bases agree with TRBD2. V was clipped by 5 bases and J by 0 bases; unmatched bases: 3. CDR3 length: 16 amino acids. Per germline, CDR1 SGHTA and CDR2 FQGTGA. The CDR3 loop reads CASSLAGGGSYNEQFF. CDR3 in DNA: TGTGCCAGCAGCCTAGCGGGGGGCGGCTCCTACAATGAGCAGTTCTTC. The full variable domain, completed using reference TRBV7-3 and TRBJ2-1, is GAGVSQTPSNKVTEKGKYVELRCDPISGHTALYWYRQSLGQGPEFLIYFQGTGAADDSGLPNDRFFAVRPEGSVSTLKIQRTERGDSAVYLCASSLAGGGSYNEQFFGPGTRLTVL.

The rearrangement joins TRBV7-6 to TRBJ2-1; 12 bases align to TRBD2. V was pared by 4 bases and J by 7 bases, with 2 bases of the junction left unmatched. The V gene's germline CDR1 is SGHVS and CDR2 FNYEAQ. The CDR3 sequence is 14 residues long. The CDR3 DNA reads as TGTGCCAGCAGCTCTAGCGGGAGGGATAATGAGCAGTTCTTC. Translated, it gives CASSSSGRDNEQFF. The full variable domain, its missing parts supplied by reference TRBV7-6 and TRBJ2-1, is GAGVSQSPRYKVTKRGQDVALRCDPISGHVSLYWYRQALGQGPEFLTYFNYEAQQDKSGLPNDRFSAERPEGSISTLTIQRTEQRDSAMYRCASSSSGRDNEQFFGPGTRLTVL.

This clone has a single count. The rearrangement uses TRBV28 and TRBJ1-2, with unresolved D. The CDR3 extends over 14 amino acids. Germline assignment: CDR1 MDHEN and CDR2 SYDVKM. V was pared by 3 bases and J by 4 bases, with 12 bases between. Here the CDR3 reads CASSFNVYTYGYTF. The CDR3 bases are TGTGCCAGCAGTTTCAACGTCTATACCTATGGCTACACCTTC.

The rearrangement links TRBV5-1 to TRBJ2-1; 9 positions agree with TRBD2. Germline CDR1 is SGHRS and CDR2 is YFSETQ. This CDR3 has 14 residues. The V and J ends lost 7 bases and 1 base, in that order; junction bases with no gene match: 3. DNA for the CDR3: TGCGCCAGCCGCACTAGCGGGTCCTACAATGAGCAGTTCTTC. Its translation: CASRTSGSYNEQFF.

V is TRBV12-1 and J is TRBJ1-1. TRBV12-1 is tagged as a pseudogene. The CDR3 consists of 14 residues. The CDR3 region is CASSPVRENTEAFF. The CDR3 DNA sequence: TGTGCCAGCAGTCCCGTGAGGGAGAACACTGAAGCTTTCTTT.